The entry that follows covers one T cell receptor beta chain sequence. The antigen it recognizes is unknown. Per-base quality was not reported, and no clone a single base away is much larger than it. Library prep was done by the immunoSEQ multiplex PCR assay. A mixture of 60 forward primers for TCR Vbeta segments and 13 reverse primers for TCR Jbeta segments was used in the multiplex PCR. The CDR3 region of rearranged TCR beta genes was amplified from genomic DNA with a multiplex PCR assay. On the Illumina HiSeq System, the amplified TCR beta libraries were sequenced as 87-base-pair reads. The paper's processing steps were these. A later analysis tallied 75 million to 95 million unique TCR beta chains across the 660 or so repertoires, and about 10 million of those chains were shared by two or more donors. Raw reads were error-corrected and collapsed into unique sequences by a nearest-neighbor algorithm in which closely related sequences were merged to remove PCR and sequencing errors. V, D and J gene segments were assigned by aligning CDR3 sequences to IMGT reference sequences. For a sequence to be retained, a match of at least six nucleotides to both a V gene segment and a J gene segment was required. Rearrangements were classified as productive when the CDR3 lacked stop codons and remained in frame with V and J, and all other rearrangements were classified as non-productive. CDR3 was defined by IMGT convention, running from the second conserved V-encoded cysteine to the conserved J-encoded phenylalanine. The earlier analysis of 587 of the donors excluded sequences that lacked an unambiguous match to a single V gene segment. In an earlier analysis of 450 to 750 of the donors, a V segment was called functional when productive rearrangements were above 56.7%, and segregating when the standard deviation between donors exceeded 5%. A statistical classification framework was built for diagnosing cytomegalovirus status from the catalog of TCR beta chain sequences. In a later analysis, TCR nucleotide sequences were compared against IMGT/GENE-DB human TR gene sequences so that V and J genes could be assigned. In a later analysis, CDR3 sequences and most-parsimonious VDJ recombination scenarios were assigned using the TCRdist pipeline. In a later analysis, each TCR beta chain was defined by its CDR3 amino acid sequence together with its V-gene family, and reads lacking a unique V-gene family were excluded. As a way to deal with suspected cross-contamination and a sequencing artifact, a later analysis dropped 450 to 700 nucleotide sequences that were highly shared and had low generation probability. For each public chain, a later analysis derived a clonal expansion index from normalized ranks of inferred template counts within each repertoire. Generation probabilities in a later analysis came from a VDJ recombination model fitted to out-of-frame rearrangements, and those results were checked against IGoR. In a later analysis, hypergeometric tests were used to score TCR-TCR, TCR-HLA and TCR-CMV co-occurrence, with a repertoire-size bias correction applied to TCR pairs. To estimate false discovery rates, a later analysis permuted the HLA or CMV assignments 20 times. A later analysis grouped co-occurring TCRs with DBSCAN, adding TCRdist sequence similarity when clustering within HLA-allele-positive subsets. For co-occurrence clustering, repertoires with fewer than 30,000 or more than 120,000 public chains were excluded, along with several repertoires with anomalous nucleotide sharing. This immuneACCESS table, as held by TCRdb, lists in-frame sequences with V and J called but not all clones. Of the missing ones, under half trace to an unresolved V gene in checked studies; the others have no known cause. V, J and clone size are taken as reported in that table, and D and trimming were inferred from the DNA itself. The table for this sample lists roughly 200,000 clones; 77% of them were counted only once. Roughly 2.1% of the sample belongs to the ten largest clones.

The sample belongs to a study of cytomegalovirus exposure and HLA in healthy donors (dated by TCRdb to the late 2010s). With regard to the full study: An earlier analysis of 587 of the donors reported roughly 300 Gb of sequence data and 120 million or so unique TCR beta sequences from about 200 million T cells. Roughly 300 gigabases of sequencing data and approximately 91 million unique TCR sequences made up an early release that covered approximately 620 HLA-typed donors. Of the approximately 400 genotyped donors, about 84% fell in the genetic ancestry cluster associated with self-reported Caucasian donors. The study aimed to test whether cataloging public T cell receptors could reveal signatures of past pathogen exposure. Using immunosequencing, the study profiled T cell repertoires from 640 or so subjects and related those repertoires to cytomegalovirus serostatus. A separate validation cohort of more than 100 different subjects was used in addition to the 666-subject first cohort. To predict cytomegalovirus infection status, the study brought together high-throughput TCR immunosequencing, statistical association of individual TCRs with disease status, and machine learning. A later analysis re-analyzed previously published TCR beta repertoires from 666 donors and added high-resolution HLA genotyping to study TCR occurrence patterns. Rather than using new phenotypic data, the later analysis identified candidate immune exposures from TCR beta sequences and from how often those sequences occurred across donors. An earlier analysis of some 500 of the donors applied high-throughput TCR beta sequencing to assess whether each TCR beta V gene segment acted as functional or pseudogenic. Donor age, sex, ethnicity and CMV serostatus were compiled together with the repertoire data. A later genetic analysis took genome-wide SNP genotypes for about 55% of the 666 donors and used that subset as a discovery cohort. Every discovery cohort repertoire had been produced on one sequencing platform. HLA typing covered class I and class II loci at four-digit resolution. The number of donors typed differed by locus, with about 629-630 for A, B, C, DRB1 and DQB1, 522 for DQA1, some 570 for DPA1, and some 440 for DPB1. A handful of DR-DQ haplotypes were handled as single units for association and clustering because linkage in the cohort was strong. On average, around 200,000 unique TCR beta nucleotide sequences were sequenced per donor among roughly 430 genotyped donors of the cohort, with 15% to 20% of those sequences being non-productive.

The investigation overall reported the following: In a later analysis, HLA-associated TCR beta chains were found to be more clonally expanded and to have lower generation probabilities than equally common non-associated chains. Specific HLA alleles were associated with some 15,000 TCR beta sequences at a false discovery rate of 0.05 in a later analysis. According to a later analysis, TCR association rates differed among HLA loci, with DRB1 alleles showing the most associated TCRs and HLA-C alleles showing the fewest. Because the 87-base-pair reads could not distinguish some IMGT-functional V segments, including TRBV6-2 and TRBV6-3, those segments were excluded. A later analysis reported that several top co-occurrence clusters appeared linked to parvovirus B19, influenza, CMV and Epstein-Barr virus. Roughly 15 rarely observed V segments, including chromosome 9 orphons, were excluded from the earlier analysis of approximately 600 of the donors because counts were too low. Roughly uniform sequencing depth across donors was assumed in presence/absence analyses, although this assumption may not hold. It was suggested by the authors that the approach could potentially be generalized to other disease states and immunological phenotypes. Correlated functional status among segregating V segments might reflect linkage disequilibrium, but an unknown experimental factor could not be ruled out. A later genetic analysis associated a missense DCLRE1C variant with V-gene and J-gene trimming of TCR beta chains, and an independent cohort replicated the association. A cluster of highly shared sequence variants was judged likely to represent a technical artifact of the sequencing pipeline. While some public TCRs were present in many individuals, most TCR sequences turned up only very rarely across donors. In an earlier analysis of about 600 of the donors, most TCR beta V segments appeared in productive rearrangements about 90% or about 30% of the time, broadly matching IMGT annotations. In both the original and validation cohorts, the classifier was reported to diagnose cytomegalovirus status with high specificity and sensitivity. A further reported finding was that TCR beta sequences accurately predicted the HLA-A and HLA-B alleles for most subjects in the first cohort. Because HLA typing was missing for some donors at each locus, association tests included only the typed subset. According to a later analysis, most CMV-associated TCR beta chains appeared to be HLA-restricted, and the HLA associations seemed to be driven largely by CMV exposure. In this cohort, only TCR beta chains were sequenced, and detectable features were limited by the absence of alpha or paired-chain data. A few of the identified cytomegalovirus-associated TCR beta chains were confirmed in vitro to be specific for cytomegalovirus antigens. The only immune exposure information available for the cohort was CMV serostatus. The study gave a list of under 200 TCR beta chains associated with cytomegalovirus. According to a later genetic analysis, donors in an Asian-associated ancestry cluster had fewer N-insertions in productive TCRs than the roughly 670-donor mean. Assigning TCR associations to individual alleles was difficult when HLA alleles, especially DR and DQ, strongly co-occurred.

In total, around 600 healthy bone marrow donors made up the cohort. At the time of sampling, all cohort members were nominally healthy, though unrecorded immune exposures were likely present. The donor tested CMV seropositive and was one of the 289 seropositive cohort members. A peripheral blood sample was collected from each donor, and TCR beta sequencing was performed on peripheral blood mononuclear cells. Genomic DNA extraction from the blood cell samples was performed with the Qiagen DNeasy Blood Extraction Kit. From cysteine to phenylalanine, the CDR3 is 16 amino acids long. Only the CDR3 portion is preserved as DNA: 48 bases, with reading frame beginning at the first base. The germline ends are 21 bases apart after V is trimmed by 4 bases and J by 6 bases. The germline V gene (reference sequence) sets CDR1 to SGHNT and CDR2 to YYREEE.

The sequenced sample consisted of PBMCs. The receptor was isolated from a woman in her twenties or thirties in good health and CMV-seropositive. The V and J genes are TRBV5-4 and TRBJ2-3; TRBD2 is a weak D gene call, 7 bases matching. The CDR3 corresponds to CASSQASGGASDTQYF. The DNA sequence is given as TGTGCCAGCAGCCAAGCAAGTGGGGGGGCATCGGATACGCAGTATTTT. The variable domain in full, with residues beyond the CDR3 obtained from the reference TRBV5-4 and TRBJ2-3 genes, is ETGVTQSPTHLIKTRGQQVTLRCSSQSGHNTVSWYQQALGQGPQFIFQYYREEENGRGNFPPRFSGLQFPNYSSELNVNALELDDSALYLCASSQASGGASDTQYFGPGTRLTVL.